The 28 T cell receptor beta chains below come from one sample, sequenced in a study of post-analysis software for immune sequencing data. What these receptors recognize is not known. Study results and caveats: TRBV5-6, TRBV5-1 and TRBV20-1 were among roughly five TRBV segments more frequent in patients than controls.

The authors incorporated unique molecular identifiers into the TCR beta cDNA libraries. TCRdb independently ran MiXCR on the PCR reads; one entry per CDR3 protein. The sample contains a few hundred thousand distinct CDR3 sequences, roughly 38% of which appear only once. The sequencing input was blood. The receptor set was obtained from a girl between 5 and 17 years old with multiple sclerosis.

This clonotype is a singleton in its sample. J is TRBJ2-5 and V is TRBV20-1; D is possibly TRBD2 (5 bases). Germline V CDR1 and CDR2: DFQATT, SNEGSKA (reference sequence). The length of the CDR3 is 14 residues. Trimming removed 6 bases from V and 3 bases from J, with 17 bases in between. CDR3 DNA sequence: TGCAGTGCCGAGAGAGGAGGCGTCAAAGAGACCCAGTACTTC. It translates to CSAERGGVKETQYF.

The J gene is TRBJ2-5, the V gene TRBV20-1; 8 bases are a match to TRBD1. With the DNA end fitting TRBJ2-7 better, the J assignment may be wrong. The CDR3 is 14 amino acids. Germline CDR1 and CDR2: DFQATT and SNEGSKA (reference sequence). CDR3 protein: CSARDQGAYCEQYF. CDR3 bases: TGCAGTGCTAGAGATCAGGGGGCGTACTGCGAGCAGTACTTC.

The V and J genes are TRBV3-1 and TRBJ1-1; D unresolved. Germline lookup yields CDR1 LGHDT and CDR2 YNNKEL (reference sequence). The CDR3 is made up of 11 amino acids. Trimming left V 1 base short and J 11 bases short, with 8 bases between. The CDR3 is CASSQAGSAFF. The CDR3 nucleotides are TGTGCCAGCAGCCAAGCCGGGAGCGCTTTCTTT.

This clonotype was recorded only once. An end of the junction does not agree with germline; a read error may underlie this. The V gene is TRBV12-3 or TRBV12-4, the J gene TRBJ2-1; tentatively, D is TRBD1 (6 bases). The length of the CDR3 is 15 residues. CDR3 protein: CASTLPPLQGNEQFF. The CDR3 region has the DNA TGTGCCAGCACTTTACCTCCCTTGCAGGGGAATGAGCAGTTCTTC.

The V call is TRBV7-9, the J call TRBJ2-1; TRBD2 matches at 10 bases. The V segment lost 6 bases and the J segment 10 bases; nucleotides outside the gene matches: 9. The CDR3 consists of 14 residues. Germline lookup yields CDR1 SEHNR and CDR2 FQNEAQ (reference sequence). CDR3 amino acids: CASSRGTSVGEQFF. Here the CDR3 DNA reads TGTGCCAGCAGTCGCGGGACTAGCGTTGGCGAGCAGTTCTTC.

This clonotype was detected a few times. The chain couples TRBV4-1 to TRBJ2-7; no definite D call. The germline V gene has CDR1 MGHRA and CDR2 YSYEKL. The V gene lost 2 bases and the J gene lost 1 base, with 15 bases spanning the gap. The CDR3 sequence is 16 residues long. The CDR3, as DNA: TGCGCCAGCAGCCAATCCCCCGTACATGAATCCTACGAGCAGTACTTC. Translating gives CASSQSPVHESYEQYF.

This clonotype turned up a few times. This chain uses TRBV7-2 with TRBJ2-1; 9 positions agree with TRBD1. The germline gives CDR1 SGHTA, CDR2 FQGNSA. V was clipped by 4 bases and J by 0 bases; unmatched bases: 7. The CDR3 is 17 residues long. The CDR3 nucleotides read TGTGCCAGCAGCTCCAGGGACAGGGCCAGCTCCTACAATGAGCAGTTCTTC. Protein product: CASSSRDRASSYNEQFF.

The chain recombines TRBV19 with TRBJ1-2; D not certain. The CDR3 has 14 residues. The germline gives CDR1 LNHDA, CDR2 SQIVND (reference sequence). Trimming removed 5 bases at V and 12 bases at J, with 22 bases between. CDR3 nucleotide sequence: TGTGCCAGTAGTGGCGGCTCCTTAACTATGAGGGACACCTTC. Translation gives CASSGGSLTMRDTF.

This rearrangement joins TRBV6-6 to TRBJ2-1; no clear D. Germline assignment: CDR1 MNHNY and CDR2 SVGAGI (reference sequence). Between the trimmed V and J ends, which lost 0 bases and 3 bases, there was a span of 12 bases. The CDR3 spans 16 residues. The CDR3 DNA reads as TGTGCCAGCAGTTACTCGGGCAGACCAAGCTACAATGAGCAGTTCTTC. Protein product: CASSYSGRPSYNEQFF.

CDR3 DNA: TGTGCCACCAGCAGAGGAGCGATTGACAGGGCCGTAGGCTACACCTTC. Residues: CATSRGAIDRAVGYTF. The genes are TRBV15 and TRBJ1-2; 7 bases are shared with TRBD1. The CDR3 has 16 amino acids. Germline V gene data show CDR1 as LNHNV and CDR2 as YYDKDF (reference sequence). V trimming: 1 base; J trimming: 8 bases; junction bases outside the gene matches: 13.

In regard to this clonotype: An end of the junction differs from the germline gene, which may be a read error. The J gene is TRBJ1-4, the V gene TRBV12-3 or TRBV12-4; the D is unclear. The CDR3 loop spans 13 amino acids. CDR3 DNA: TGTGCCAGCATTCCGGGATCAAATGAAAAACGGTTTTTT. This gives the protein CASIPGSNEKRFF.

The chain is built from TRBV12-3 or TRBV12-4 and TRBJ2-4; D possibly matches TRBD1 or TRBD2 (6 bases each). V gave up 2 bases and J gave up 0 bases, with 11 bases separating them. The CDR3 has 16 residues. The CDR3 bases are TGTGCCAGCAGTTTATTCCGGGGGCGAGCCAAAAACATTCAGTACTTC. This sequence encodes CASSLFRGRAKNIQYF.

V and J are TRBV12-3 or TRBV12-4 and TRBJ1-2, with D tentatively TRBD1 (5 bases). CDR3 length: 14 residues. Between the trimmed V and J ends, which lost 6 bases and 0 bases, there was a span of 11 bases. In nucleotides, the CDR3 is TGTGCCAGCAGCATCGACAGATCTAACTATGGCTACACCTTC. Translation: CASSIDRSNYGYTF.

The genes are TRBV7-9 and TRBJ1-2; no clear D gene. The CDR3 sequence is 13 residues long. The germline CDR1 and CDR2 sequences are SEHNR and FQNEAQ (reference sequence). V lost 5 bases and J lost 4, with 11 bases in between. CDR3 in DNA: TGTGCCAGCAGCCCTTGGAGCATCTATGGCTACACCTTC. Translated: CASSPWSIYGYTF.

This clonotype was detected many times. The rearrangement joins TRBV19 to TRBJ1-6; D is possibly TRBD1 (6 bases). From germline, CDR1 is LNHDA and CDR2 SQIVND (reference sequence). The CDR3 consists of 14 residues. The V gene lost 7 bases and the J gene lost 9 bases, with 16 bases spanning the gap. The CDR3 loop is CASKPGAYGSPLHF. The CDR3 DNA reads as TGTGCCAGTAAACCGGGGGCTTATGGTTCACCCCTCCACTTT. Together with reference TRBV19 and TRBJ1-6, the CDR3 gives the full variable domain: DGGITQSPKYLFRKEGQNVTLSCEQNLNHDAMYWYRQDPGQGLRLIYYSQIVNDFQKGDIAEGYSVSREKKESFPLTVTSAQKNPTAFYLCASKPGAYGSPLHFGNGTRLTVT.

The rearrangement uses TRBV20-1 and TRBJ2-1; 14 positions match TRBD2. Trimming took 5 bases from V and 6 from J; bases not matched to a gene: 6. The germline V gene has CDR1 DFQATT and CDR2 SNEGSKA (reference sequence). This CDR3 comprises 15 residues. This CDR3 reads CSAPGTSGGSNEQFF. For the CDR3, the DNA is TGCAGTGCTCCCGGGACTAGCGGGGGATCCAATGAGCAGTTCTTC.

The chain has TRBV3-1 and TRBJ1-1; 7 bases match TRBD1. The CDR3 sequence is 18 residues long. Germline CDR1 is LGHDT and CDR2 is YNNKEL (reference sequence). The J segment lost 4 bases and the V segment lost 0 bases, leaving 14 bases of the junction unmatched. CDR3: CASSQEGGSIQGITEAFF. The CDR3 region has the DNA TGTGCCAGCAGCCAAGAAGGCGGGTCAATACAGGGGATCACTGAAGCTTTCTTT.

This clonotype was detected many times. The CDR3 sequence: CASSLEAGETQYF. In DNA, the CDR3 is TGTGCCAGCAGCTTAGAGGCAGGGGAGACCCAGTACTTC. The chain links TRBV7-2 to TRBJ2-5; possibly TRBD1 for D (5 bases). The germline gives CDR1 SGHTA, CDR2 FQGNSA. There are 13 residues in the CDR3. V was cut by 1 base and J by 5 bases, with 8 bases left in between.

V gene TRBV14 combines with J gene TRBJ1-1; unclear D gene. Germline CDR1 and CDR2: SGHDN and FVKESK. This CDR3 is built from 13 residues. Trimming shortened V by 4 bases and J by 3 bases, and 9 bases separated the two germline ends. CDR3 nucleotide sequence: TGTGCCAGCAGCCTCACCATCGACACTGAAGCTTTCTTT. This translates into CASSLTIDTEAFF. Full variable domain (remainder filled in from reference TRBV14 and TRBJ1-1): EAGVTQFPSHSVIEKGQTVTLRCDPISGHDNLYWYRRVMGKEIKFLLHFVKESKQDESGMPNNRFLAERTGGTYSTLKVQPAELEDSGVYFCASSLTIDTEAFFGQGTRLTVV.

The J gene is TRBJ1-2, the V gene TRBV5-1; 7 bases match TRBD1. The length of the CDR3 is 15 residues. The V segment lost 0 bases and the J segment 2 bases; nucleotides outside the gene matches: 4. Germline lookup yields CDR1 SGHRS and CDR2 YFSETQ. The CDR3 nucleotides are TGCGCCAGCAGCTTGGCCGGGACAGCCAACTATGGCTACACCTTC. It translates to CASSLAGTANYGYTF.

This clonotype was detected a few times. The rearrangement links TRBV7-9 to TRBJ2-2, with D tentatively TRBD2 (5 bases). This CDR3 comprises 14 residues. V shed 4 bases and J shed 3 bases, with 9 bases lying between them. CDR1 is SEHNR and CDR2 is FQNEAQ in the germline V gene (reference sequence). CDR3 in amino acids: CASSWFGDTGELFF. In DNA form, the CDR3 reads TGTGCCAGCAGCTGGTTCGGGGACACCGGGGAGCTGTTTTTT. The full variable domain, completed using reference TRBV7-9 and TRBJ2-2, is DTGVSQNPRHKITKRGQNVTFRCDPISEHNRLYWYRQTLGQGPEFLTYFQNEAQLEKSRLLSDRFSAERPKGSFSTLEIQRTEQGDSAMYLCASSWFGDTGELFFGEGSRLTVL.

The chain links TRBV4-3 to TRBJ1-3; a weak D match, TRBD1 (5 bases). This CDR3 is built from 16 residues. Trimming stripped 0 bases from V and 0 bases from J, with 9 bases between. CDR1 LGHNA and CDR2 YSLEER come from the germline V gene. CDR3 sequence reads: CASSQDWGISGNTIYF. Written as DNA, the CDR3 is TGCGCCAGCAGCCAAGATTGGGGGATCTCTGGAAACACCATATATTTT.

The chain combines TRBV29-1 with TRBJ2-3; 9 bases agree with TRBD2. Losses at the gene ends were 6 bases for V and 0 bases for J; bases not matched to a gene: 4. The germline gives CDR1 SQVTM, CDR2 ANQGSEA. The CDR3 extends over 14 amino acids. The CDR3 here is CSVAGGRSTDTQYF. For the CDR3, the DNA is TGCAGCGTCGCGGGGGGGCGAAGCACAGATACGCAGTATTTT.

The rearrangement links TRBV7-2 to TRBJ1-2, with 10 bases that match TRBD1. V was clipped by 5 bases and J by 8 bases; unmatched bases: 8. This CDR3 has 14 amino acids. Germline CDR1 and CDR2: SGHTA and FQGNSA. The CDR3 DNA reads as TGTGCCAGCAGCACCGGGACAGGGGCCCTGGGCTACACCTTC. Translated: CASSTGTGALGYTF.

This clonotype was seen more than once but under ten times. This chain uses TRBV5-1 with TRBJ2-1, with 13 bases identical to TRBD2. CDR1 is SGHRS, CDR2 YFSETQ, per germline. The J segment lost 7 bases and the V segment lost 4 bases, leaving 8 bases of the junction unmatched. The CDR3 totals 16 residues. The CDR3, as DNA: TGCGCCAGCAGCCCGGGACTAGCGGGACTAAGGAATGAGCAGTTCTTC. Residues: CASSPGLAGLRNEQFF.

This clonotype showed up just a few times. This sequence joins TRBV11-2 and TRBJ2-7; tentatively, D is TRBD1 (6 bases). Germline V gene lookup returns CDR1 SGHAT and CDR2 FQNNGV. V dropped 1 base and J dropped 4 bases, with 17 bases sitting between them. This CDR3 is built from 16 residues. DNA of the CDR3: TGTGCCAGCAGCTTAGGGGTCCGGGACACTTTTTACGAGCAGTACTTC. Amino acids: CASSLGVRDTFYEQYF.

The rearrangement uses TRBV5-1 and TRBJ1-1, with D possibly being TRBD1 (6 bases). Trimming left V 7 bases short and J 5 bases short, with 18 bases between. CDR3 size: 14 residues. CDR1 is SGHRS and CDR2 is YFSETQ in the germline V gene. The CDR3 sequence is CASSPGAMETEAFF. Here the CDR3 DNA reads TGCGCCAGCTCCCCGGGGGCGATGGAGACTGAAGCTTTCTTT.

The V gene is TRBV6-1, the J gene TRBJ1-2; D is undetermined. This CDR3 region has 16 residues. Trimming removed 5 bases from V and 0 bases from J, with 16 bases in between. Germline V CDR1 and CDR2: MNHNS, SASEGT. The DNA of the CDR3 is TGTGCCAGCAGTTCGTATCAGGACCCCACTAACTATGGCTACACCTTC. This translates into CASSSYQDPTNYGYTF.